This passage covers 26 T cell receptor beta chains from one sample sequenced in a study of beta chain features in type 1 diabetes (dated by TCRdb to the late 2010s). The study at large found these results: A moderate but significant shortening of TCRB CDR3 length was observed in type 1 diabetes patients in all four CD4+ subsets.

For these receptors, no antigen is known. Library preparation employed the immunoSEQ multiplex PCR assay. The High Capacity cDNA Reverse Transcription Kit was used to reverse transcribe all of the isolated RNA, meaning that expressed TCRB transcripts were what got sequenced. Entries here come from immuneACCESS through TCRdb and include only in-frame sequences with V and J called. Some clones fail to appear in such tables; in the studies checked, an unresolved V gene covers under half of the shortfall, and the cause of the remainder is unknown. The sample table holds around 130,000 clones, of which 9% were seen once. About 0.7% of the sample rests with the top ten. What was sequenced was central memory CD4+ T cells from blood. Receptors were obtained from a man aged 30 to 45 with type 1 diabetes.

The chain joins TRBV15 to TRBJ2-3; D is perhaps TRBD1 (5 bases). The V end was cut by 0 bases, the J end by 2 bases, with 12 bases between. This CDR3 has 16 amino acids. Per the germline V gene, CDR1 is LNHNV and CDR2 is YYDKDF (reference sequence). The CDR3 loop is CATSRDVGAATDTQYF. The CDR3 bases are TGTGCCACCAGCAGAGATGTAGGGGCCGCCACAGATACGCAGTATTTT.

Many counts were recorded for this clone. The identical CDR3 is also encoded by other nucleotide sequences in the sample. V gene TRBV2 combines with J gene TRBJ2-3; 10 bases are a match to TRBD2. Germline V CDR1 and CDR2: SNHLY, FYNNEI. V lost 2 bases to trimming and J lost 3 bases; unmatched junction nucleotides: 2. The CDR3 is made up of 15 amino acids. The CDR3 nucleotides are TGTGCCAGCAGTGAACGTAGCGGGGGGACAGATACGCAGTATTTT. Protein: CASSERSGGTDTQYF.

V gene TRBV9 combines with J gene TRBJ1-1; D ambiguous. The length of the CDR3 is 13 residues. CDR1 is SGDLS, CDR2 YYNGEE, per germline. Trimming stripped 5 bases from V and 1 base from J, with 9 bases between. The CDR3 sequence: CASSGQRNTEAFF. For the CDR3, the DNA is TGTGCCAGCAGTGGGCAGAGGAACACTGAAGCTTTCTTT.

This clone was detected a few times. V usage is TRBV9 and J usage is TRBJ1-3; D gene unclear. V lost 2 bases to trimming and J lost 9 bases, with 9 bases between them. CDR1 and CDR2 (germline): SGDLS, YYNGEE. The CDR3 loop spans 12 amino acids. CDR3: CASSVTGSTIYF. In DNA form, the CDR3 reads TGTGCCAGCAGCGTGACGGGGAGCACCATATATTTT. Full variable domain (missing parts from reference TRBV9 and TRBJ1-3): DSGVTQTPKHLITATGQRVTLRCSPRSGDLSVYWYQQSLDQGLQFLIQYYNGEERAKGNILERFSAQQFPDLHSELNLSSLELGDSALYFCASSVTGSTIYFGEGSWLTVV.

The chain joins TRBV7-3 to TRBJ1-1; D is uncertain. The germline gives CDR1 SGHTA, CDR2 FQGTGA. Trimming left V 4 bases short and J 10 bases short, with 13 bases between. This CDR3 has 12 amino acids. The CDR3 protein is CASSYTGSPAFF. The CDR3 DNA sequence: TGTGCCAGCAGCTATACCGGGTCACCAGCTTTCTTT. Combining the CDR3 with reference TRBV7-3 and TRBJ1-1 gives the whole variable domain GAGVSQTPSNKVTEKGKYVELRCDPISGHTALYWYRQSLGQGPEFLIYFQGTGAADDSGLPNDRFFAVRPEGSVSTLKIQRTERGDSAVYLCASSYTGSPAFFGQGTRLTVV.

This clone appeared a few times. This chain joins TRBV18 and TRBJ1-5; TRBD1 matches 7 bases. The CDR3 loop spans 14 amino acids. Germline V CDR1 and CDR2: KGHSH, LQKENI. With 1 base clipped from V and 9 bases from J, the junction kept 6 bases outside the gene matches. CDR3 nucleotides: TGTGCCAGCTCACCACTGGTGACAGGGTGGCCCCAGCATTTT. Amino acids: CASSPLVTGWPQHF.

The rearrangement uses TRBV29-1 and TRBJ2-5, with a tentative D call TRBD2 (6 bases). TRBJ2-7 matches the DNA end more closely, so the J call is doubtful. The CDR3 loop spans 13 amino acids. Per the germline V gene, CDR1 is SQVTM and CDR2 is ANQGSEA. The CDR3 spells CSVVSPGDSEQYF. CDR3 nucleotide sequence: TGCAGCGTTGTATCTCCCGGGGACTCCGAGCAGTACTTC.

V is TRBV7-9 and J is TRBJ1-2; D gene ambiguous. The CDR3 runs 11 residues. The germline gives CDR1 SEHNR, CDR2 FQNEAQ (reference sequence). The V end lost 7 bases, the J end lost 13 bases, and 16 bases lay between the germline ends. The CDR3 reads CASTEGVRATF. The DNA for the CDR3 is TGTGCCAGCACCGAGGGTGTGAGAGCCACCTTC.

CDR3 bases: TGCAGCGCCGGGGGAGGACGGGACAGATACACAGATACGCAGTATTTT. Amino acids: CSAGGGRDRYTDTQYF. The chain links TRBV29-1 to TRBJ2-3; tentatively, D is TRBD1 (7 bases). This CDR3 has 16 amino acids. Germline-derived CDR1 and CDR2 are SQVTM and ANQGSEA. Trimming left V 7 bases short and J 2 bases short, with 22 bases between.

This chain joins TRBV5-6 and TRBJ2-5; the match to TRBD2 covers 11 bases. The germline V gene has CDR1 SGHDT and CDR2 YYEEEE. This CDR3 has 17 residues. After removal of 4 bases from V and 4 bases from J, the junction contained 12 bases not matched to a gene. CDR3 sequence (DNA): TGTGCCAGCAGCCCTCCGACCCTAGCGGGGGGTGGAGAGACCCAGTACTTC. Translation: CASSPPTLAGGGETQYF.

The CDR3 DNA is TGTGCCAGCAGCTGGGACAGGAACAATCAGCCCCAGCATTTT. As protein: CASSWDRNNQPQHF. V and J are TRBV7-8 and TRBJ1-5; the match to TRBD1 covers 8 bases. V was clipped by 4 bases and J by 3 bases; unmatched bases: 2. CDR1 is SGHVS, CDR2 FQNEAQ, per germline. This CDR3 is 14 amino acids long.

This clone has a handful of counts. V gene TRBV30 combines with J gene TRBJ2-7, with TRBD2 identical over 10 bases. The length of the CDR3 is 14 residues. CDR1 and CDR2 from the germline V gene are GTSNPN and SVGIG (reference sequence). J lost 4 bases, V lost 2 bases, and 5 bases had no gene match. The chain's CDR3 is CAWSSSGGVYEQYF. CDR3 coding DNA: TGTGCCTGGAGTTCCAGCGGGGGGGTTTACGAGCAGTACTTC.

This clone occurred a few times. V usage is TRBV4-1 and J usage is TRBJ2-1; 10 bases are shared with TRBD2. V shed 5 bases and J 2 bases; nucleotides not matched to a gene: 12. The CDR3 contains 18 residues. Germline-derived CDR1 and CDR2 are MGHRA and YSYEKL. DNA for the CDR3: TGCGCCAGCAGCAACGCGGCTAGCGGGGGTCTCGCCTACAATGAGCAGTTCTTC. As protein: CASSNAASGGLAYNEQFF.

This clone was picked up a small number of times. J is TRBJ2-1 and V is TRBV6-1; TRBD2 matches 8 bases. In germline, CDR1 is MNHNS, CDR2 SASEGT. V trimming: 6 bases; J trimming: 0 bases; junction bases outside the gene matches: 4. The CDR3 consists of 15 residues. The CDR3 loop is CASRGGTSSYNEQFF. The CDR3 DNA follows: TGTGCCAGCAGGGGCGGGACTAGCTCCTACAATGAGCAGTTCTTC.

V and J are TRBV2 and TRBJ1-3; possibly TRBD1 for D (5 bases). The CDR3 consists of 13 residues. V lost 11 bases, J lost 8 bases, and 19 bases lay in between. The germline gives CDR1 SNHLY, CDR2 FYNNEI. The CDR3 DNA follows: TGTGCCTCAGGGAAGGGCCCCGGAGACACCATATATTTT. Translated, it gives CASGKGPGDTIYF.

This rearrangement joins TRBV30 to TRBJ2-5; the D gene is possibly TRBD2 (7 bases). The CDR3 loop spans 16 amino acids. V lost 0 bases and J 5 bases, leaving 19 bases between the germline ends. Germline CDR1 reads GTSNPN; CDR2 reads SVGIG (reference sequence). This CDR3 reads CAWSVAGARGMETQYF. The CDR3 nucleotides read TGTGCCTGGAGTGTCGCGGGGGCCCGGGGGATGGAGACCCAGTACTTC.

This clone was observed a few times. This CDR3 is CASSRPGTGTQYF. CDR3 DNA: TGTGCCAGCAGCCGTCCGGGTACTGGGACCCAGTACTTC. The chain carries TRBV14 and TRBJ2-5; D is unclear. From germline, CDR1 is SGHDN and CDR2 FVKESK. The CDR3 length is 13 residues. V was trimmed by 4 bases and J by 7 bases, leaving 13 bases between them.

Only a few counts were recorded for this clone. The chain is built from TRBV30 and TRBJ1-3, with D unclear. Germline CDR1 is GTSNPN and CDR2 is SVGIG (reference sequence). With 2 bases removed from V and 5 bases from J, the gap between germline ends came to 10 bases. This CDR3 has 13 residues. The DNA for the CDR3 is TGTGCCTGGAGTCCGCTGGGCCGAAACACCATATATTTT. Residues: CAWSPLGRNTIYF.

This clone was recorded a few times. The chain couples TRBV5-1 to TRBJ2-7, with 9 nucleotides matching TRBD1. CDR1 and CDR2 (germline): SGHRS, YFSETQ. V lost 1 base, J lost 3 bases, and 5 bases stayed unmatched. The CDR3 runs 15 residues. CDR3 nucleotide sequence: TGCGCCAGCAGCTTGATCGGGACAGGGAACTACGAGCAGTACTTC. Its protein product is CASSLIGTGNYEQYF.

CDR3 sequence reads: CASSPKGTGDYGYTF. In nucleotides, the CDR3 is TGCGCCAGCAGCCCCAAGGGGACAGGGGACTATGGCTACACCTTC. V usage is TRBV4-3 and J usage is TRBJ1-2; 10 bases match TRBD1. The germline gives CDR1 LGHNA, CDR2 YSLEER. V lost 4 bases to trimming and J lost 3 bases; unmatched junction nucleotides: 5. This CDR3 is built from 15 residues.

This clone was counted a few times. The V call is TRBV6-5, the J call TRBJ2-7; TRBD1 agrees at 11 bases. The CDR3 length is 13 residues. Germline trimming cut 8 bases from V and 6 bases from J; bases unmatched to any gene: 6. CDR1 and CDR2 from the germline V gene are MNHEY and SVGAGI. The CDR3 sequence is CASEDRGLGEQYF. CDR3 nucleotide sequence: TGTGCCAGCGAGGACAGGGGGCTAGGCGAGCAGTACTTC.

This clone has more than one count but fewer than ten. The gene calls are TRBV27 and TRBJ1-2; no reliable D call. This CDR3 spans 13 amino acids. V was trimmed by 8 bases and J by 4 bases, leaving 14 bases between them. CDR1 MNHEY and CDR2 SMNVEV come from the germline V gene (reference sequence). CDR3 DNA sequence: TGTGCCAGCCGAAGCGTAGAGTCCTATGGCTACACCTTC. It encodes CASRSVESYGYTF.

The chain uses TRBV29-1 and TRBJ2-5, with D unresolved. The end of the DNA aligns better with TRBJ2-7, so the J call may be wrong. The CDR3 runs 10 residues. Germline V gene data show CDR1 as SQVTM and CDR2 as ANQGSEA. The CDR3 loop is CSVEDYEQYF. CDR3 nucleotides: TGCAGCGTTGAAGATTACGAGCAGTACTTC.

A few counts support this clone. J is TRBJ2-1 and V is TRBV11-3, with a weak D call TRBD2 (5 bases). The V end was cut by 2 bases, the J end by 2 bases, with 10 bases between. The CDR3 totals 15 residues. From germline, CDR1 is SGHNT and CDR2 YENEEA. The CDR3 is CASSLFSGAYNEQFF. In nucleotides, the CDR3 is TGTGCCAGCAGCTTATTTTCCGGGGCCTACAATGAGCAGTTCTTC.

The rearrangement joins TRBV25-1 to TRBJ1-4, with TRBD1 matching over 10 bases. J gave up 6 bases and V 1 base, and 2 bases lay outside the gene matches. This CDR3 is 15 amino acids long. CDR1 and CDR2 from the germline V gene are MGHDK and SYGVNS. CDR3 DNA: TGTGCCAGCAGTGAATTCGGGACAGGGGATGAAAAACTGTTTTTT. The encoded protein is CASSEFGTGDEKLFF.

The chain links TRBV7-2 to TRBJ2-1, with TRBD2 identical over 11 bases. Germline trimming cut 1 base from V and 2 bases from J; bases unmatched to any gene: 4. The CDR3 spans 17 residues. The germline gives CDR1 SGHTA, CDR2 FQGNSA. CDR3 bases: TGTGCCAGCAGCTTAGTTTTTAGCGGGGGGGCCTACAATGAGCAGTTCTTC. This codes for CASSLVFSGGAYNEQFF.